This T cell receptor (beta chain) was recovered during a study of beta chain features in type 1 diabetes listed by TCRdb under 2018. Study-level background: Mean age, gender distribution, total cell number and subset yield did not differ between patients and healthy donors. Across all samples, some 100,000,000 sorted cells were examined, and cell number per subset correlated strongly with RNA yield. The study compared the TCRB repertoires of sorted circulating CD4+ T cell subsets in recently diagnosed type 1 diabetes patients with those in matched healthy donors. Regulatory and stem cell-like memory subsets were isolated from only 8 patients and about eight healthy donors, whereas naive and central memory subsets came from all 30 or so donors. Points the paper makes about the study in general: Because cDNA rather than genomic DNA was sequenced, highly expressing activated cells could have been over-represented, although no difference in activation and CD3 levels was found between groups. A moderate but significant shortening of TCRB CDR3 length was observed in type 1 diabetes patients in all four CD4+ subsets. Patients with type 1 diabetes made fewer insertions and deleted more nucleotides at VDJ recombination sites, implying thymic rearrangement abnormalities. PCR may preferentially amplify shorter templates, but because patient and control samples were amplified and corrected together, any resulting skew would affect both groups equally. Naive, central memory and regulatory TCRB repertoires appeared to be more similar among patients than among healthy donors. Because small numbers of individuals were included in the HLA sub-analyses, any influence of HLA type on TCRB rearrangement was left unresolved.

The entire amount of isolated RNA was reverse transcribed using the High Capacity cDNA Reverse Transcription Kit, so the sequenced TCRB transcripts were expressed ones. Deep immunoSEQ sequencing was performed on naive, central memory and regulatory T cell samples, with an average of around 3.4 million total reads per sample. Sorted cells were lysed in RLT buffer and RNA was extracted with DNase-treated RNeasy Micro or Mini kits, depending on cell number. Each cell subset was processed on its own to prevent cross-contamination, while patient and healthy donor samples were processed together. TCRB sequences were amplified from cDNA with the immunoSEQ multiplex PCR, producing 87-bp fragments spanning the CDR3 region. Sequencing of the amplicons was performed on the Illumina HiSeq platform. The authors' pipeline ran thus. Synthetic template baselines were used to correct PCR bias computationally, reads within Hamming distance 2 were collapsed, and singletons that could not be merged were discarded. Reads were aligned against IMGT to assign V, D and J genes, CDR3 length and insertions or deletions at six rearrangement sites. Within each subset, clonotype counts were normalized to the number of sorted cells before true diversity and Gini coefficients were calculated with the tcR R package. The overlap coefficient, calculated on TCRB nucleotide sequences, was used to measure repertoire sharing. This immuneACCESS table, as held by TCRdb, lists in-frame sequences with V and J called but not all clones. Of the missing ones, under half trace to an unresolved V gene in checked studies; the others have no known cause. For V, J and clone size, that table is used; D and trimming come from the DNA. The sample data list hundreds of thousands of clones, and around 9.3% of these were observed just once. Approximately 1% of the sample is in the top ten clones.

This clone was detected only a few times. Its cognate antigen has yet to be identified. No quality values exist for individual bases; no much larger clone is one base distant. Each donor gave one peripheral blood draw, approximately 110 mL on average, collected into heparinised tubes. Using a panel that included CD45RO, CCR7, CD25, CD127, CD95 and CD27, naive, central memory, regulatory and stem cell-like memory CD4+ T cells were sorted on a BD FACSAria II. Purity was above 98% for every sorted population. PBMCs were isolated right away by Lymphoprep density gradient centrifugation and were stained directly, without culture. Samples were stained and sorted in pairs, with one healthy donor and one patient per experiment, so that batch effects were minimized. V is cut back by 5 bases and J by 0 bases, with 9 bases in the junction unmatched. From the cysteine up to the phenylalanine, the CDR3 has a length of 17 residues. Only CDR3 DNA remains: 51 bases, in frame from the first base. The germline V gene yields SNHLY for CDR1 and FYNNEI for CDR2.

The specimen sequenced was central memory CD4+ T cells from blood. The chain uses TRBV2 and TRBJ2-2, and TRBD1 matches 7 of the central bases. The TCR comes from a man aged 25-45 years with type 1 diabetes. The CDR3 protein is CASSMTGLLPNTGELFF. The nucleotide sequence reads as follows: TGTGCCAGCAGTATGACAGGGCTCCTACCGAACACCGGGGAGCTGTTTTTT. Outside the CDR3, residues come from the reference TRBV2 and TRBJ2-2 proteins, so the full variable domain is: EPEVTQTPSHQVTQMGQEVILRCVPISNHLYFYWYRQILGQKVEFLVSFYNNEISEKSEIFDDQFSVERPDGSNFTLKIRSTKLEDSAMYFCASSMTGLLPNTGELFFGEGSRLTVL.